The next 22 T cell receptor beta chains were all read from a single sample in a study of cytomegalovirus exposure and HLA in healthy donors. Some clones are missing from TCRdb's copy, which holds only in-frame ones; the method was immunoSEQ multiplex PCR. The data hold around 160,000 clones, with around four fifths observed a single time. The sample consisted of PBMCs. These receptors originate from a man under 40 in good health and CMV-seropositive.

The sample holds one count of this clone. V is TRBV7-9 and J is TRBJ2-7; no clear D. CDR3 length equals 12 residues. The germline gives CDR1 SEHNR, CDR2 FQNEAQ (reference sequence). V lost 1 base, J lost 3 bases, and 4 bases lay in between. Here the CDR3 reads CASSLVFYEQYF. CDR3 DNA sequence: TGTGCCAGCAGCTTAGTCTTCTACGAGCAGTACTTC. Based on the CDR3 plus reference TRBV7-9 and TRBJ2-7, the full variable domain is DTGVSQNPRHKITKRGQNVTFRCDPISEHNRLYWYRQTLGQGPEFLTYFQNEAQLEKSRLLSDRFSAERPKGSFSTLEIQRTEQGDSAMYLCASSLVFYEQYFGPGTRLTVT.

The CDR3 bases are TGTGCCAGCAGCCCAAGCGACAGAATCTATGGCTACACCTTC. Translating gives CASSPSDRIYGYTF. The V and J genes are TRBV7-2 and TRBJ1-2; the D gene is possibly TRBD1 (5 bases). This CDR3 contains 14 residues. V was trimmed by 5 bases and J by 4 bases, leaving 14 bases between them. Germline V CDR1 and CDR2: SGHTA, FQGNSA.

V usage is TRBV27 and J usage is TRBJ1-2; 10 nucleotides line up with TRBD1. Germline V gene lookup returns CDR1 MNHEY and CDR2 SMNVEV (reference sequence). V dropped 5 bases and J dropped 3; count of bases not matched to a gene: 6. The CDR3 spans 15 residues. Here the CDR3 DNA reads TGTGCCAGCAGTCCCGGACAGGGGGTAGACTATGGCTACACCTTC. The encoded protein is CASSPGQGVDYGYTF.

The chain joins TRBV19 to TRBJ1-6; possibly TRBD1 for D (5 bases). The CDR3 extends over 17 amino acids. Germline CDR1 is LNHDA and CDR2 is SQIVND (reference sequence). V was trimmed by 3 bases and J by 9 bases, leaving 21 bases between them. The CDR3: CASSITTGYASGSPLHF. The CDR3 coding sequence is TGTGCCAGTAGTATTACCACAGGTTATGCGTCAGGTTCACCCCTCCACTTT.

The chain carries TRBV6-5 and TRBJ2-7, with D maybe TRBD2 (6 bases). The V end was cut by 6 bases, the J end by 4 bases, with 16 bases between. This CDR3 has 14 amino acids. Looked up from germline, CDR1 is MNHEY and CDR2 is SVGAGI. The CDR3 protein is CASSVSGLLYEQYF. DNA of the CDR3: TGTGCCAGCAGCGTATCGGGACTCCTTTACGAGCAGTACTTC.

The CDR3 bases are TGTGCCAGCAGCGTAGAAGGACTAGCGGGACCCTACAATGAGCAGTTCTTC. Its protein is CASSVEGLAGPYNEQFF. The chain combines TRBV9 with TRBJ2-1; 12 bases are a match to TRBD2. This CDR3 has 17 residues. V gave up 0 bases and J gave up 2 bases; unmatched junction bases: 3. Looked up from germline, CDR1 is SGDLS and CDR2 is YYNGEE.

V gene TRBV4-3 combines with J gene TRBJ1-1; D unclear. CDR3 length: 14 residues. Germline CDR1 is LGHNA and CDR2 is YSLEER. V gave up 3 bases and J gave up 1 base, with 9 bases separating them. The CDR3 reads CASSHTTGNTEAFF. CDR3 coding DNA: TGCGCCAGCAGCCACACGACGGGGAACACTGAAGCTTTCTTT.

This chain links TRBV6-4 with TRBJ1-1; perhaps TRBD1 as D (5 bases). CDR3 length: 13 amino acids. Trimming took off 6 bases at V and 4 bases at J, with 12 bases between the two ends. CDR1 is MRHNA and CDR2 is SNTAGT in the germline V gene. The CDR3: CASSREESTEAFF. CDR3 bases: TGTGCCAGCAGCAGGGAGGAGAGCACTGAAGCTTTCTTT.

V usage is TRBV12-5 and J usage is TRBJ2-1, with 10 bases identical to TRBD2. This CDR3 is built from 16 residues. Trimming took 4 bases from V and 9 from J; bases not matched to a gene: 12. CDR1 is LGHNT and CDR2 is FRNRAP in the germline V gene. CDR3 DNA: TGTGCTAGTGGTTACCCCGTAGCGGGGGGCCGGCCTGAGCAGTTCTTC. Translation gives CASGYPVAGGRPEQFF.

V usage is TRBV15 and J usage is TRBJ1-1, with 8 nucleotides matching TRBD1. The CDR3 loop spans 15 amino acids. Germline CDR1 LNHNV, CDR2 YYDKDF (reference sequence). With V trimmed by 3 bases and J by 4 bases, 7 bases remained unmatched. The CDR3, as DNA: TGTGCCACCAGCAGGCCGGGACAGGCGTCCACTGAAGCTTTCTTT. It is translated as CATSRPGQASTEAFF. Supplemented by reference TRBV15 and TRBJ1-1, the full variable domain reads DAMVIQNPRYQVTQFGKPVTLSCSQTLNHNVMYWYQQKSSQAPKLLFHYYDKDFNNEADTPDNFQSRRPNTSFCFLDIRSPGLGDTAMYLCATSRPGQASTEAFFGQGTRLTVV.

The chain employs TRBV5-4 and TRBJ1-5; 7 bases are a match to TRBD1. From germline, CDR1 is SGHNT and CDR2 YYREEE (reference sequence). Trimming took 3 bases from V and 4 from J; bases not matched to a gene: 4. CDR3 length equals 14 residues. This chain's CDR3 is CASSSDRENQPQHF. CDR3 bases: TGTGCCAGCAGCTCCGACAGGGAAAATCAGCCCCAGCATTTT.

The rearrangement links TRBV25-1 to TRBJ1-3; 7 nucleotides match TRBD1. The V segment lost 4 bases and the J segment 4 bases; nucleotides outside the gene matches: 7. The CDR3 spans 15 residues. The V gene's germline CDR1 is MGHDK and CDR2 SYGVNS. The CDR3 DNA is TGTGCCAGCAGTGGACAGCAGGGGGACGGAAACACCATATATTTT. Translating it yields CASSGQQGDGNTIYF.

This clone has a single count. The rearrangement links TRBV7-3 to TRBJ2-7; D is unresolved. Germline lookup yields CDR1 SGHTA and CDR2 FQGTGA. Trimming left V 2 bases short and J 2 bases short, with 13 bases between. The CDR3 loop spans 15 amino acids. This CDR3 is CASSLDPGSAYEQYF. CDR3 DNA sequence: TGTGCCAGCAGCTTAGATCCCGGGTCCGCCTACGAGCAGTACTTC. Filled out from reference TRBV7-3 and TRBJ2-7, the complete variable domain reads GAGVSQTPSNKVTEKGKYVELRCDPISGHTALYWYRQSLGQGPEFLIYFQGTGAADDSGLPNDRFFAVRPEGSVSTLKIQRTERGDSAVYLCASSLDPGSAYEQYFGPGTRLTVT.

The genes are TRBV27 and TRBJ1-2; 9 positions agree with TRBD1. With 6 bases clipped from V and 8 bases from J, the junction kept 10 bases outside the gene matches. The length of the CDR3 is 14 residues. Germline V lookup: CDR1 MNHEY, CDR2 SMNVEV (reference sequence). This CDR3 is CASREIGDRAGYTF. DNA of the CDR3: TGTGCCAGCAGGGAAATAGGGGACAGGGCCGGCTACACCTTC.

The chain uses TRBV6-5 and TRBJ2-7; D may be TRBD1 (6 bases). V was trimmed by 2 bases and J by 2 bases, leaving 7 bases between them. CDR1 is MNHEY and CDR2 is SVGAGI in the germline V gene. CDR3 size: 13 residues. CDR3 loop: CASSYGGPYEQYF. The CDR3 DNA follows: TGTGCCAGCAGTTACGGGGGCCCCTACGAGCAGTACTTC.

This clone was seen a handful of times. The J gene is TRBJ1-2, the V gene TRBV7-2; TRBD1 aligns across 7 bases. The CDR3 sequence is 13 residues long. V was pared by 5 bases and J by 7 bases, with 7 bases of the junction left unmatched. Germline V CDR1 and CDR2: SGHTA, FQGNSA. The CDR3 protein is CASSRQGHPGYTF. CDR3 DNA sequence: TGTGCCAGCAGCAGACAGGGACATCCTGGCTACACCTTC.

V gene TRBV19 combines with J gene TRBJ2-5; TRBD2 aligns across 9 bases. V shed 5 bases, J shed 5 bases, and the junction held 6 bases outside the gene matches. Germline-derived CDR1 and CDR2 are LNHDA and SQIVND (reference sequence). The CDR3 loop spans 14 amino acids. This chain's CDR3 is CASSSAGGLETQYF. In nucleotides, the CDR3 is TGTGCCAGTAGTTCGGCGGGGGGGCTGGAGACCCAGTACTTC. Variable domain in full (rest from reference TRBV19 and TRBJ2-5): DGGITQSPKYLFRKEGQNVTLSCEQNLNHDAMYWYRQDPGQGLRLIYYSQIVNDFQKGDIAEGYSVSREKKESFPLTVTSAQKNPTAFYLCASSSAGGLETQYFGPGTRLLVL.

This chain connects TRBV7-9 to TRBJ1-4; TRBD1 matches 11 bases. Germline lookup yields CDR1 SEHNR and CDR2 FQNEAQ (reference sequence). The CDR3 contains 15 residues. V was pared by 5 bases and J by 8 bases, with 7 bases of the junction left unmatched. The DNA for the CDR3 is TGTGCCAGCAGCCCCGGGACAGGGGGTGTCGAAAAACTGTTTTTT. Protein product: CASSPGTGGVEKLFF.

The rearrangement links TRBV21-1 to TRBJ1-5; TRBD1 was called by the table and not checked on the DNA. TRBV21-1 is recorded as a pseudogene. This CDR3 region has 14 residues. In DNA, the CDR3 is TGTGCCTTCCGGGGCAGGGGGCCATTTCAGCCCCAGCATTTT. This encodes CAFRGRGPFQPQHF.

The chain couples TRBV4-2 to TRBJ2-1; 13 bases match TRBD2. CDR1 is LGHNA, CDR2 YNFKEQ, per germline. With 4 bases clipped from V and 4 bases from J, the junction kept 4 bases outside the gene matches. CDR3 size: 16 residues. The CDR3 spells CASSRTSGGAYNEQFF. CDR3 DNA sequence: TGTGCCAGCAGCCGTACTAGCGGGGGGGCTTACAATGAGCAGTTCTTC.

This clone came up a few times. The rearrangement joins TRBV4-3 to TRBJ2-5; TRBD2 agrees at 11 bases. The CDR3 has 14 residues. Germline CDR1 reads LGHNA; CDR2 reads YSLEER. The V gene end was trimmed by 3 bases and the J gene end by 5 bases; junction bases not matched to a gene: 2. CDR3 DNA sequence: TGCGCCAGCAGCCACGGACTAGCGGGCGAGACCCAGTACTTC. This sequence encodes CASSHGLAGETQYF.

CDR3 protein: CASRGDTQYF. CDR3 DNA sequence: TGCGCCAGTCGGGGAGATACGCAGTATTTT. The chain recombines TRBV5-1 with TRBJ2-3, with D maybe TRBD2 (5 bases). This CDR3 has 10 residues. Trimming cost V 8 bases and J 5 bases, with 6 bases left between them. Germline V gene data show CDR1 as SGHRS and CDR2 as YFSETQ.